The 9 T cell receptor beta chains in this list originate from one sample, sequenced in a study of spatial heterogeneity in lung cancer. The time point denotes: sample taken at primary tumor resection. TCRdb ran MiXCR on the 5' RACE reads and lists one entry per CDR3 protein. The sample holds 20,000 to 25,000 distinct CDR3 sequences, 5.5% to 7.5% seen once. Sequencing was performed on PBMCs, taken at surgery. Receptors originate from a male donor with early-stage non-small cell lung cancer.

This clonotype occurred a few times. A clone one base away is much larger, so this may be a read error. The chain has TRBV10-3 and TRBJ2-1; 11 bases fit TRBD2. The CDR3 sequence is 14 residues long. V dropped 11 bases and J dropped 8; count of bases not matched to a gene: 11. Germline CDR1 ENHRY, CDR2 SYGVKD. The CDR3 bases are TGTGCCGTAAGACCGGGACTAGCGGTCGATGAGCAGTTCTTC. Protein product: CAVRPGLAVDEQFF.

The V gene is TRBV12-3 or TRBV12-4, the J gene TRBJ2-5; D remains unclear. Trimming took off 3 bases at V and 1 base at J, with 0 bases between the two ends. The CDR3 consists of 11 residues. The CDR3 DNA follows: TGTGCCAGCAGTTTCCAAGAGACCCAGTACTTC. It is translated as CASSFQETQYF.

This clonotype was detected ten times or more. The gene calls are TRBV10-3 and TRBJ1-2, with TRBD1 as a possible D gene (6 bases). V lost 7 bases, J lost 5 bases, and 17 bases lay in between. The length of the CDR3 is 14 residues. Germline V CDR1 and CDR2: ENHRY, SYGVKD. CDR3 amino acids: CAITGGPGTYGYTF. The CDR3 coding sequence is TGTGCCATCACCGGCGGGCCAGGGACATATGGCTACACCTTC.

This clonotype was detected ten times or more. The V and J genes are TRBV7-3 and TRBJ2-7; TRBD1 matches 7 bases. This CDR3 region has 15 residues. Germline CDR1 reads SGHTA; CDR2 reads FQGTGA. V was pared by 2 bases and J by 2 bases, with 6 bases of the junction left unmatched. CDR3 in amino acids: CASSLVRDSTYEQYF. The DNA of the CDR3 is TGTGCCAGCAGCTTAGTTAGGGACAGCACCTACGAGCAGTACTTC.

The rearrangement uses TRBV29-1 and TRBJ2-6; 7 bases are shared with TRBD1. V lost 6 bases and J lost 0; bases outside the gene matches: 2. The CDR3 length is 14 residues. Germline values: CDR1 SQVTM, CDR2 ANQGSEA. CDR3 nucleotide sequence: TGCAGCGTCGCAGGGGGCTCTGGGGCCAACGTCCTGACTTTC. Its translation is CSVAGGSGANVLTF.

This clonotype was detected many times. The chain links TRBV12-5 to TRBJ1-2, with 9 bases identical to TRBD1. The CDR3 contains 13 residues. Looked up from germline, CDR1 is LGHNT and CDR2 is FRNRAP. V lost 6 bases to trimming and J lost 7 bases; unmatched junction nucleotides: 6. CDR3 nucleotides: TGTGCTAGTGGCCTACAGGGGGCCGGTGGCTACACCTTC. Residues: CASGLQGAGGYTF.

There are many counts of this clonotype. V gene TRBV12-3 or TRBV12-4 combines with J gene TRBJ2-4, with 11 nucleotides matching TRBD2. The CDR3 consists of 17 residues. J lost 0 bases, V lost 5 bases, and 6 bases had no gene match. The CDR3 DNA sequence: TGTGCCAGCAGTGCAGGGACTAGCGGTTTAGCCAAAAACATTCAGTACTTC. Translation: CASSAGTSGLAKNIQYF.

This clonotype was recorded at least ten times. The CDR3 here is CSASRGGGELFF. Here the CDR3 DNA reads TGCAGTGCTAGCAGGGGCGGCGGGGAGCTGTTTTTT. The rearrangement uses TRBV20-1 and TRBJ2-2; D may be TRBD1 (6 bases). Trimming left V 3 bases short and J 7 bases short, with 9 bases between. The germline CDR1 and CDR2 sequences are DFQATT and SNEGSKA (reference sequence). This CDR3 spans 12 amino acids.

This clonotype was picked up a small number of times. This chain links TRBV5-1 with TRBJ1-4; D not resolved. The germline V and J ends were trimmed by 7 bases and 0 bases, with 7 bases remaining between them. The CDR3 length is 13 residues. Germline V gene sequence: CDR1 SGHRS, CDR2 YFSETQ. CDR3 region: CASRLATNEKLFF. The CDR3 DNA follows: TGCGCCAGCCGACTTGCAACTAATGAAAAACTGTTTTTT. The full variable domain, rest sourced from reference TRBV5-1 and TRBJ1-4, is KAGVTQTPRYLIKTRGQQVTLSCSPISGHRSVSWYQQTPGQGLQFLFEYFSETQRNKGNFPGRFSGRQFSNSRSEMNVSTLELGDSALYLCASRLATNEKLFFGSGTQLSVL.